A selection of T cell receptor beta chains follows, all from one sample in a study of blood T cell repertoires in COVID-19. TCRdb's table, derived via immunoSEQ multiplex PCR, lists solely in-frame clones and lacks some. The sample gives fewer than 200,000 clones, roughly 89% of which show up once; 3.5% to 4% is in the top ten. The specimen was peripheral blood. The receptors originated from a woman aged 60-75 years who had recovered from COVID-19. CDR3s include the opening cysteine and the closing phenylalanine or tryptophan. The D gene is left open where the match is weak. Size tells how often a clone was seen (once, few, many) or the class of an expanded clone, and some rows leave it out.

>TRBD1|TRBJ1-2|-|TRBV5-1
TGCGCCAGCAGCCCGGACAGGGGGGGCTATGGCTACACCTTC
CASSPDRGGYGYTF
>-|TRBJ1-6|-|TRBV28
TGTGCCAGCAGTCCGGGACAATCACCCCTCCACTTT
CASSPGQSPLHF
>-|TRBJ1-1|-|TRBV2
TGTGCCAGCAGTTGGGGAGGACTGGGAACCACTGAAGCTTTCTTT
CASSWGGLGTTEAFF
>-|TRBJ1-4|once|TRBV18
TGTGCCAGCTCACCGACCGGCGGGAATTATGAAAAACTGTTTTTT
CASSPTGGNYEKLFF
>TRBD1|TRBJ1-5|few|TRBV5-6
TGTGCCAGCAGCATGACAGGGAACAATCAGCCCCAGCATTTT
CASSMTGNNQPQHF
>-|TRBJ1-2|once|TRBV7-9
TGTGCCAGCAGCTTAGCGCAGGGCCCTAACTATGGCTACACCTTC
CASSLAQGPNYGYTF
>TRBD1|TRBJ1-1|-|TRBV24-1
TGTGCCACCAGTGATCCCGCAGGCGGGGACAGGGGTGAAGCTTTCTTT
CATSDPAGGDRGEAFF
>-|TRBJ2-5|-|TRBV6-5
TGTGCCAGCAGCCCCTGGCGGTTCCAAGAGACCCAGTACTTC
CASSPWRFQETQYF
>-|TRBJ2-7|-|TRBV5-1
TGCGCCAGCAGCTTGGATGCGAGGTCATTCAACGAGCAGTACTTC
CASSLDARSFNEQYF
>-|TRBJ2-7|-|TRBV28
TGTGCCAGCAGTTTATTGACGGCAGGGGCGTACGAGCAGTACTTC
CASSLLTAGAYEQYF
>-|TRBJ2-1|-|TRBV9
TGTGCCAGCAGCGTAGCGGGTCGGGGATCCTACAATGAGCAGTTCTTC
CASSVAGRGSYNEQFF
>-|TRBJ1-2|-|TRBV6-5
TGTGCCACACTGACCCCGGGACAAGGATATGGCTACACCTTC
CATLTPGQGYGYTF
>-|TRBJ2-1|-|TRBV9
TGTGCCAGCAGCGTAGACCTAGCCACGTACAATGAGCAGTTCTTC
CASSVDLATYNEQFF
>-|TRBJ1-2|once|TRBV28
TGTGCCAGCAGTTTAGAGGGGAGGGGTGGCTACACCTTC
CASSLEGRGGYTF
>-|TRBJ2-1|-|TRBV2
TGTGCCAGCAACCCAGAACTAACCTGGAATGAGCAGTTCTTC
CASNPELTWNEQFF
>-|TRBJ1-2|-|TRBV12-3/TRBV12-4
TGTGCCAGCAGTTTAAACAGGGTCGGTGGCTACACCTTC
CASSLNRVGGYTF
>TRBD1|TRBJ2-5|-|TRBV5-5
TGTGCCAGCAGCTCGGTGGGCAGGGGGAACCAAGAGACCCAGTACTTC
CASSSVGRGNQETQYF
>TRBD1|TRBJ1-2|-|TRBV19
TGTGCCAGTAGCCGACAGGGTAACTATGGCTACACCTTC
CASSRQGNYGYTF
>-|TRBJ2-5|-|TRBV18
TGTGCCAGCTCACCACGTCAGCAAGAGACCCAGTACTTC
CASSPRQQETQYF
>TRBD1|TRBJ2-7|-|TRBV4-2
TGTGCCAGCAGCCAAGCCGTACTAGGGGGCCAGGACGAGCAGTACTTC
CASSQAVLGGQDEQYF
>-|TRBJ2-5|-|TRBV5-8
TGTGCCAGCAGAGACCAAGGGAGCACCCAGTACTTC
CASRDQGSTQYF
>TRBD1|TRBJ1-5|-|TRBV4-2
TGTGCCAGCAGCCAAAGTGGACAGGGAGTCGGTCAGCCCCAGCATTTT
CASSQSGQGVGQPQHF
>-|TRBJ2-3|-|TRBV18
TGTGCCAGCTCACCATCGTATTTGAGCACAGATACGCAGTATTTT
CASSPSYLSTDTQYF
>-|TRBJ2-5|-|TRBV5-1
TGCGCCAGCAGCTTGATGGAGGATAGGGAGACCCAGTACTTC
CASSLMEDRETQYF
>TRBD1|TRBJ2-1|once|TRBV19
TGTGCCAGTAGTATCCTCCAGGGGGACTACAATGAGCAGTTCTTC
CASSILQGDYNEQFF
>-|TRBJ1-1|-|TRBV7-9
TGTGCCAGCAGCTTAGGCAGAAACACTGAAGCTTTCTTT
CASSLGRNTEAFF
>TRBD1|TRBJ2-3|once|TRBV19
TGTGCCAGTAGGGGCCTAACCGGGACAGGGGGAGCAGATACGCAGTATTTT
CASRGLTGTGGADTQYF
>TRBD2|TRBJ2-1|few|TRBV2
TGTGCCAGCGGGACTAGCGGGGTGGCTGAGCAGTTCTTC
CASGTSGVAEQFF
>-|TRBJ1-1|-|TRBV30
TGTGCCTGGAGTCTGCGACCAGGGGTGCTGTTAGCTTTCTTT
CAWSLRPGVLLAFF
>-|TRBJ2-7|-|TRBV5-6
TGTGCCAGCAGCTTTGGAGGCCCCCGATCCTACGAGCAGTACTTC
CASSFGGPRSYEQYF
>TRBD2|TRBJ2-7|-|TRBV9
TGTGCCAGCAGCCCCCGGACTAGCGGGCCCTACGAGCAGTACTTC
CASSPRTSGPYEQYF
>-|TRBJ1-3|few|TRBV4-1
TGCGCCAGCAGCCAAGAGTCAGGGGTTTCCACCATATATTTT
CASSQESGVSTIYF
>-|TRBJ2-5|-|TRBV5-1
TGCGCCAGCAGCTTGGCCCCGGGGGAGCAAGAGACCCAGTACTTC
CASSLAPGEQETQYF
>-|TRBJ1-4|-|TRBV25-1
TGTGCCAGCAGTGAATATCGGGGGAGCGATGAAAAACTGTTTTTT
CASSEYRGSDEKLFF
>-|TRBJ1-3|-|TRBV3-1/TRBV3-2
TGTGCCAGCAGCCAAACAGCTCACTCTGGAAACACCATATATTTT
CASSQTAHSGNTIYF
>TRBD1|TRBJ2-7|-|TRBV11-2
TGTGCCAGCAGCTTTACCGGGACAGGGGCTACGGGGCAGTACTTC
CASSFTGTGATGQYF
>TRBD2|TRBJ2-7|few|TRBV27
TGTGCCAGCAGTTTATCGGGACTACCTGGCTTGCAGTACTTC
CASSLSGLPGLQYF
>-|TRBJ2-2|-|TRBV5-4
TGTGCCAGCAGCCCCGGCGGGGCGGGGGCCACCGGCGGGGAGCTGTTTTTT
CASSPGGAGATGGELFF
>TRBD1|TRBJ1-1|-|TRBV6-5
TGTGCCAGCAGTTACTTTGGACAGGGTTCAAACACTGAAGCTTTCTTT
CASSYFGQGSNTEAFF